This paragraph covers one T cell receptor (beta chain) sequence. As yet, its antigen is unknown. This sample was taken from a study of T cell responses to AZD1222 COVID-19 vaccine. Regarding the study as a whole: The study found Spike-specific TCR breadth and depth rose after two AZD1222 doses. As reported, nearly half of all spike-specific TCRs target variant regions that are unmutated. The study identified only five to seven AZD1222 recipients as seropositive at baseline.

Assay: immunoSEQ multiplex PCR; the TCRdb copy retains only in-frame clones and omits some. This sample has some 84,000 clones, with 80% to 90% found just once. Trimming took off 5 bases at V and 7 bases at J, with 16 bases between the two ends. Germline-derived CDR1 and CDR2 are SGDLS and YYNGEE. This CDR3 spans 14 amino acids. Sequencing was performed on peripheral blood, taken on day 0 of AZD1222 vaccination. This clonotype was obtained from an adult in good health. The chain recombines TRBV9 with TRBJ1-3, with D unresolved. CDR3 loop: CASSSSRSGNTIYF. The CDR3 bases are TGTGCCAGCAGTTCTTCCCGCAGTGGGAACACCATATATTTT.